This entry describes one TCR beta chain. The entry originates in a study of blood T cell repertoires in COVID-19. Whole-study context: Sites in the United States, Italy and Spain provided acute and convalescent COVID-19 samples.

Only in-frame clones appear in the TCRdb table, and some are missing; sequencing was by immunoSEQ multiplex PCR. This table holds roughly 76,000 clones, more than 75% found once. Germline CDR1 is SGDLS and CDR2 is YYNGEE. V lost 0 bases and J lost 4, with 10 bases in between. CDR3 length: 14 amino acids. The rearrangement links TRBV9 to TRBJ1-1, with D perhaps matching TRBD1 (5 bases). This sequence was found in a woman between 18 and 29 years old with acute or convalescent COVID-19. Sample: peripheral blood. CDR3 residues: CASSVDPGGTEAFF. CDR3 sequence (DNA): TGTGCCAGCAGCGTAGACCCGGGGGGCACTGAAGCTTTCTTT.